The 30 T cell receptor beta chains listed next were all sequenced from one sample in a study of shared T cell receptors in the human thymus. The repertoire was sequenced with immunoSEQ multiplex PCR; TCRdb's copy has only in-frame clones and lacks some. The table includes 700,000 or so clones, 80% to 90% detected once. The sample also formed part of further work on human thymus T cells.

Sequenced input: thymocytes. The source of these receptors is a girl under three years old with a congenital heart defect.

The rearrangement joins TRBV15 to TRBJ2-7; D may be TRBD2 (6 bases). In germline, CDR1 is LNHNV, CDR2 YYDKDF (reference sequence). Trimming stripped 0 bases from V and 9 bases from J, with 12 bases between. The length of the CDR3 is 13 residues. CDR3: CATSRDISGAQYF. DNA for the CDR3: TGTGCCACCAGCAGAGATATTTCGGGAGCGCAGTACTTC.

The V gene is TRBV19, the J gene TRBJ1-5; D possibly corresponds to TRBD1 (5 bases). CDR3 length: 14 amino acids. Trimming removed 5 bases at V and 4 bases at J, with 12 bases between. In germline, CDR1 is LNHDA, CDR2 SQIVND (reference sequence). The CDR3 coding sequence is TGTGCCAGTAGTTACTTCAGGACAAATCAGCCCCAGCATTTT. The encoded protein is CASSYFRTNQPQHF.

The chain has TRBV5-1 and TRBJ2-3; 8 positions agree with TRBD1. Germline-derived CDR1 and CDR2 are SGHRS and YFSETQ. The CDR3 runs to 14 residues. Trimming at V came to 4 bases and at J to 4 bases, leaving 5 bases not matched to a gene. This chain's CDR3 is CASSPRTGPDTQYF. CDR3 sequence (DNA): TGCGCCAGCAGCCCACGGACAGGGCCAGATACGCAGTATTTT. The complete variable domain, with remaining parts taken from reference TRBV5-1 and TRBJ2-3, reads KAGVTQTPRYLIKTRGQQVTLSCSPISGHRSVSWYQQTPGQGLQFLFEYFSETQRNKGNFPGRFSGRQFSNSRSEMNVSTLELGDSALYLCASSPRTGPDTQYFGPGTRLTVL.

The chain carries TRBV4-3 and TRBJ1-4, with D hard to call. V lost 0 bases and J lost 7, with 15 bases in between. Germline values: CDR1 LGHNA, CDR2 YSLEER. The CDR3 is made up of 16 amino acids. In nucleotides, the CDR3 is TGCGCCAGCAGCCAAGATCATCGAGGGCCGGGTGAAAAACTGTTTTTT. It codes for CASSQDHRGPGEKLFF.

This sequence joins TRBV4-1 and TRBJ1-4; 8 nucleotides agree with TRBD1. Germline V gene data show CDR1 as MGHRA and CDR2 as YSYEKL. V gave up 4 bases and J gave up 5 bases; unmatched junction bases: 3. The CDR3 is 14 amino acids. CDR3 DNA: TGCGCCAGCAGCCGGACAGGGCCCAATGAAAAACTGTTTTTT. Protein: CASSRTGPNEKLFF.

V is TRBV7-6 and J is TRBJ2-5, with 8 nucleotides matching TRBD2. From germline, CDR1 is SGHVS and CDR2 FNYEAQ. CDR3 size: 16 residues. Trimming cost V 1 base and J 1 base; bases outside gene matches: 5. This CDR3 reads CASSLEAGDLQETQYF. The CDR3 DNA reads TGTGCCAGCAGCTTAGAAGCGGGGGACCTCCAAGAGACCCAGTACTTC.

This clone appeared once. The CDR3 reads CASRGENGYTF. As DNA, the CDR3 is TGTGCCAGCAGAGGGGAAAATGGCTACACCTTC. The rearrangement links TRBV6-4 to TRBJ1-2; a weak D match, TRBD1 (5 bases). Trimming took off 6 bases at V and 6 bases at J, with 8 bases between the two ends. Germline loops: CDR1 MRHNA, CDR2 SNTAGT. This CDR3 spans 11 amino acids.

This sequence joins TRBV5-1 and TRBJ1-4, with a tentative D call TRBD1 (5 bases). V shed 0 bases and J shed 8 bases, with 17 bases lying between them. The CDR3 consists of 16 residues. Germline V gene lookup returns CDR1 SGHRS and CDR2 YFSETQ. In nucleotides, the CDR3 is TGCGCCAGCAGCTTGGGATCGGTCAGGGTGAGGGAAAAACTGTTTTTT. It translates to CASSLGSVRVREKLFF.

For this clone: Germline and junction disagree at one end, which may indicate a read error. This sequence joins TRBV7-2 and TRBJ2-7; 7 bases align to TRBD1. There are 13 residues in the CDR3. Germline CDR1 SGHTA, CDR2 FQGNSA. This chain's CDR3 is CASSLRPVGQRLF. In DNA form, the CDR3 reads TGTGCCAGCAGCTTAAGACCGGTGGGACAGCGTCTTTTC.

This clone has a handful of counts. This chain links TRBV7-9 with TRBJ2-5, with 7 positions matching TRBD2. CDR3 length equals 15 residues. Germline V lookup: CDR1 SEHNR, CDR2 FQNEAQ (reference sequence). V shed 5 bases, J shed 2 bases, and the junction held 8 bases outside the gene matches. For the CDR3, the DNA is TGTGCCAGCAGCCCTAGGGACGGGAGGCAAGAGACCCAGTACTTC. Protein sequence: CASSPRDGRQETQYF.

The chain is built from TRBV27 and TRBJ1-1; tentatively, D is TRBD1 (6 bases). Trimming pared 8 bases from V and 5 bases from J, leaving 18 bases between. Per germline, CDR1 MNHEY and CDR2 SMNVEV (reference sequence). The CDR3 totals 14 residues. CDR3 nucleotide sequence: TGTGCCAGCTCCATCGGGGGGGCGGGAACTGAAGCTTTCTTT. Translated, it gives CASSIGGAGTEAFF.

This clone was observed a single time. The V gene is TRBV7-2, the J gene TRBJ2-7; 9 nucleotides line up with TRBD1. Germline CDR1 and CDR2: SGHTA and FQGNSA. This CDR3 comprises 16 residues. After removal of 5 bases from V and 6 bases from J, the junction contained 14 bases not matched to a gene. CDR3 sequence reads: CASSLQTGTGTVEQYF. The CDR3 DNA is TGTGCCAGCAGCCTTCAAACCGGGACAGGGACAGTCGAGCAGTACTTC.

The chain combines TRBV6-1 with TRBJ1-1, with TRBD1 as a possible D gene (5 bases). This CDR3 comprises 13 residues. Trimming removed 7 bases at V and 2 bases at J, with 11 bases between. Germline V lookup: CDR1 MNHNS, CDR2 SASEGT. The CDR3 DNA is TGTGCCAGCAAAACAGGCTATAACACTGAAGCTTTCTTT. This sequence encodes CASKTGYNTEAFF.

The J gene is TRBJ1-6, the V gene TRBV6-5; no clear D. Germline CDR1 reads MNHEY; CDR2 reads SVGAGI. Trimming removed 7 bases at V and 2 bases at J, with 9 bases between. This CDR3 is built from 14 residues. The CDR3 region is CASTNGAYNSPLHF. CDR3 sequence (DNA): TGTGCCAGCACTAACGGGGCCTATAATTCACCCCTCCACTTT.

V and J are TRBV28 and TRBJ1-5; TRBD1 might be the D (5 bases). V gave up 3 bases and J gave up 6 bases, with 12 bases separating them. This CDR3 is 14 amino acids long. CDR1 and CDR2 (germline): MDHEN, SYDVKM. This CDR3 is CASSFGTQIQPQHF. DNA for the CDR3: TGTGCCAGCAGTTTCGGGACTCAAATTCAGCCCCAGCATTTT.

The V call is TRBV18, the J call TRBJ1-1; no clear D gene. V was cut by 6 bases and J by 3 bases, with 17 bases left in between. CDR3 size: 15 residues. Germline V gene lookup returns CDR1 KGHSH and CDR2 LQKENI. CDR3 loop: CASSHHPTPHTEAFF. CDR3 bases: TGTGCCAGCTCCCATCACCCCACTCCACACACTGAAGCTTTCTTT. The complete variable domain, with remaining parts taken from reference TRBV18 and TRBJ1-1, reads NAGVMQNPRHLVRRRGQEARLRCSPMKGHSHVYWYRQLPEEGLKFMVYLQKENIIDESGMPKERFSAEFPKEGPSILRIQQVVRGDSAAYFCASSHHPTPHTEAFFGQGTRLTVV.

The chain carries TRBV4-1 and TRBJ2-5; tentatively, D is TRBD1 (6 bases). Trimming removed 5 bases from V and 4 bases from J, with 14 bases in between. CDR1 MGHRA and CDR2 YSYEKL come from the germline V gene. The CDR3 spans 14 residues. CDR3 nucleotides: TGCGCCAGCAGCGCGCAGGAAGGGGGAGAGACCCAGTACTTC. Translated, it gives CASSAQEGGETQYF.

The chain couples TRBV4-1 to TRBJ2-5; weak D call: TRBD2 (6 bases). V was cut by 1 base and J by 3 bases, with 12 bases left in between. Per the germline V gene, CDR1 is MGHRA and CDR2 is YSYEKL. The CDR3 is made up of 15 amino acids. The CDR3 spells CASSQAGLGKETQYF. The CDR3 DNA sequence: TGCGCCAGCAGCCAAGCGGGACTCGGGAAAGAGACCCAGTACTTC.

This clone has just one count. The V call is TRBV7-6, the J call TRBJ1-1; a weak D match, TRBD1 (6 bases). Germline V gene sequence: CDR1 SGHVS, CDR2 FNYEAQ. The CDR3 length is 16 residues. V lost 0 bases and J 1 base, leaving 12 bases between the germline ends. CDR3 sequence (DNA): TGTGCCAGCAGCTTAGCGGTGAGGGGACAGAACACTGAAGCTTTCTTT. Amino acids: CASSLAVRGQNTEAFF.

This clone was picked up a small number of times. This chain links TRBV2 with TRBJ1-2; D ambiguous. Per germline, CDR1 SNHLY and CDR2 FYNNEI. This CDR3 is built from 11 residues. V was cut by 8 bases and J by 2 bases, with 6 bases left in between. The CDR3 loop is CASYGNYGYTF. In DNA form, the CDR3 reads TGTGCCAGCTACGGGAACTATGGCTACACCTTC.

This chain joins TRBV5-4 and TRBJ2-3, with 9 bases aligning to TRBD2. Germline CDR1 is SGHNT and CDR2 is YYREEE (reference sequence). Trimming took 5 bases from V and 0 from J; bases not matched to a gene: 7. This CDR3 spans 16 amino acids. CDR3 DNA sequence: TGTGCCAGCAGGCGCGGACTAGCGCGAAGCACAGATACGCAGTATTTT. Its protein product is CASRRGLARSTDTQYF.

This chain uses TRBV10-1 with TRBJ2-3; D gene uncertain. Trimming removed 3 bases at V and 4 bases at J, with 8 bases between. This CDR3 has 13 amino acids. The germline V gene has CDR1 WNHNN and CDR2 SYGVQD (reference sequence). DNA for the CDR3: TGCGCCAGCAGTGAAGTTGAGTCAGATACGCAGTATTTT. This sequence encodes CASSEVESDTQYF.

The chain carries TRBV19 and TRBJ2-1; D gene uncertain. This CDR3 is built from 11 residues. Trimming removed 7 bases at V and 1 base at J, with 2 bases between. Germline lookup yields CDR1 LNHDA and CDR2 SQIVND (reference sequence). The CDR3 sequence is CASTSYNEQFF. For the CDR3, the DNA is TGTGCCAGTACTTCCTACAATGAGCAGTTCTTC.

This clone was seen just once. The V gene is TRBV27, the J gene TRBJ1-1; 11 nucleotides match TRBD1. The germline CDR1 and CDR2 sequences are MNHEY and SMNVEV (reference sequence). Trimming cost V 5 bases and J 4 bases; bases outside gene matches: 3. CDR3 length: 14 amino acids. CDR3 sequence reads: CASSHGTGGTEAFF. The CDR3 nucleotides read TGTGCCAGCAGTCACGGGACAGGGGGCACTGAAGCTTTCTTT.

The CDR3 protein is CASSPPGSGLATEAFF. The CDR3 nucleotides are TGTGCCAGCTCACCACCGGGGTCAGGGTTGGCCACTGAAGCTTTCTTT. V and J are TRBV18 and TRBJ1-1; TRBD1 is a possible D gene (5 bases). CDR3 length equals 16 residues. Trimming cost V 0 bases and J 4 bases, with 15 bases left between them. CDR1 KGHSH and CDR2 LQKENI come from the germline V gene.

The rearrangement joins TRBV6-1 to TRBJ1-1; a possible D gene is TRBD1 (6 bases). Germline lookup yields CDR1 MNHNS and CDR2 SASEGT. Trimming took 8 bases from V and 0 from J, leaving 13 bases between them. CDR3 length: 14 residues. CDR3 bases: TGTGCCAGCGGTACCGGGACACTGAACACTGAAGCTTTCTTT. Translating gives CASGTGTLNTEAFF.

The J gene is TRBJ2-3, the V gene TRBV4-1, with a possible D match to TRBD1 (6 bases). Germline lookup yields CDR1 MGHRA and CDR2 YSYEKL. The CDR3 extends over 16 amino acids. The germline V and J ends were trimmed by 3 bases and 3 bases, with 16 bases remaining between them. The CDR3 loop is CASSQVLRGGTDTQYF. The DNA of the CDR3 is TGCGCCAGCAGCCAGGTACTCCGAGGGGGAACAGATACGCAGTATTTT.

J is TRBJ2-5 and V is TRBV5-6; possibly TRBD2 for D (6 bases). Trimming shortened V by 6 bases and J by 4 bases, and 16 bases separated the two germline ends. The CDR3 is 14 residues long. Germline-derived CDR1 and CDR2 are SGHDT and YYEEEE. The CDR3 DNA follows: TGTGCCAGCAAGGAGGCGGAGGGAGGAGAGACCCAGTACTTC. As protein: CASKEAEGGETQYF.

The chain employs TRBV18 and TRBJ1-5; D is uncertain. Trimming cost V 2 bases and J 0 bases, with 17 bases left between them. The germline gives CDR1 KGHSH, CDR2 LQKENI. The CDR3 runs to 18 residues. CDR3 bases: TGTGCCAGCTCACCATCCGGGTATTTCCCGTATAGCAATCAGCCCCAGCATTTT. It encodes CASSPSGYFPYSNQPQHF. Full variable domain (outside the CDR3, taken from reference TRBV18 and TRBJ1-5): NAGVMQNPRHLVRRRGQEARLRCSPMKGHSHVYWYRQLPEEGLKFMVYLQKENIIDESGMPKERFSAEFPKEGPSILRIQQVVRGDSAAYFCASSPSGYFPYSNQPQHFGDGTRLSIL.

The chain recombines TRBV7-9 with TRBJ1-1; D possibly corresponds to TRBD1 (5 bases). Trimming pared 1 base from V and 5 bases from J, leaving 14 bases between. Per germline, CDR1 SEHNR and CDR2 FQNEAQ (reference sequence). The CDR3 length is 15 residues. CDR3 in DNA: TGTGCCAGCAGCTTAGTAGGCGGGACGGGGACTGAAGCTTTCTTT. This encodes CASSLVGGTGTEAFF.